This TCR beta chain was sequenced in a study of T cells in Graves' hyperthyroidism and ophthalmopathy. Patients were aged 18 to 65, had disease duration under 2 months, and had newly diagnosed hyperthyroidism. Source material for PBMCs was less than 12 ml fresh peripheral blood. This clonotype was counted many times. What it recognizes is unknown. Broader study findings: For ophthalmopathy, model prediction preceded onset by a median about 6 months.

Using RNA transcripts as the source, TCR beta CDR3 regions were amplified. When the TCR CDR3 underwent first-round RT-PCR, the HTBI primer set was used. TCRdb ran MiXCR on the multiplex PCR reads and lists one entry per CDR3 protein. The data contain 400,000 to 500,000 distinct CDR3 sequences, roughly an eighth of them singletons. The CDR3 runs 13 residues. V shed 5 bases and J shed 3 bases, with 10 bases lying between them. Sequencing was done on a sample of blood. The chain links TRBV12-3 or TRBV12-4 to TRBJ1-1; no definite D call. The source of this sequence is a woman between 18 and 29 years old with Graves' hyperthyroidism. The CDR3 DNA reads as TGTGCCAGCAGTCTTACAGAGTACACTGAAGCTTTCTTT. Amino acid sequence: CASSLTEYTEAFF.